The present entry profiles one T cell receptor (beta chain) with its context. Its antigen remains unidentified. Healthy bone marrow donors made up the donor group. The source of the sample is a study of cytomegalovirus exposure and HLA in healthy donors. Findings and limits, study-wide: TCR beta V segments were, for the most part, productive about 87% or about 30% of the time in an earlier analysis. An analysis was carried out later, and it reportedly showed fewer N-insertions in an Asian-associated ancestry cluster than the approximately 700-donor mean.

The CDR3 covers 11 residues. The junction had 4 bases not matched to a gene; V was cut back by 4 bases and J by 15 bases. CDR1 MDHEN and CDR2 SYDVKM come from the germline V gene. The PCR had 60 Vbeta and 13 Jbeta primers. Only in-frame clones appear in the TCRdb table, and some are missing; sequencing was by immunoSEQ multiplex PCR. The profile shows 150,000 to 200,000 clones, almost 85% of them singletons. Material: PBMCs. This clonotype originated in a girl under 18 in good health and CMV-seropositive. The J gene is TRBJ1-5, the V gene TRBV28, with 9 bases aligning to TRBD1. The DNA of the CDR3 is TGTGCCAGCAGTTCTCCGGGACAGGGGCATTTT. Its protein product is CASSSPGQGHF.